The TCR beta chain under discussion was sequenced for a study of blood T cell repertoires in COVID-19. Study-level background: Samples representing acute and convalescent COVID-19 were sourced from the United States, Italy and Spain. T cells, B-cell-depleted T cells, or PBMCs provided the cDNA or gDNA that served as material.

The Seattle patients joined while their infection was active and were tracked longitudinally afterward. CDR3 length equals 13 residues. The germline V gene encodes CDR1 SEHNR and CDR2 FQNEAQ (reference sequence). Trimming removed 5 bases from V and 1 base from J, with 8 bases in between. In the original processing: How many nucleated cells were present was estimated from reference gene primer amplification. Sequencing was performed with immunoSEQ multiplex PCR; in TCRdb, only in-frame clones are kept and a portion is missing. D and trimming were read from the DNA, whereas the V and J calls and clone size are those reported in that table. The sample carries approximately 70,000 clones, 91% recorded once.

This receptor was identified in a man in his forties or fifties with COVID-19, enrolled during active disease. V usage is TRBV7-9 and J usage is TRBJ2-5; no clear D. The sample comprised peripheral blood. The CDR3 spells CASSPDSQETQYF. The CDR3 nucleotides are TGTGCCAGCAGCCCCGACTCCCAAGAGACCCAGTACTTC.